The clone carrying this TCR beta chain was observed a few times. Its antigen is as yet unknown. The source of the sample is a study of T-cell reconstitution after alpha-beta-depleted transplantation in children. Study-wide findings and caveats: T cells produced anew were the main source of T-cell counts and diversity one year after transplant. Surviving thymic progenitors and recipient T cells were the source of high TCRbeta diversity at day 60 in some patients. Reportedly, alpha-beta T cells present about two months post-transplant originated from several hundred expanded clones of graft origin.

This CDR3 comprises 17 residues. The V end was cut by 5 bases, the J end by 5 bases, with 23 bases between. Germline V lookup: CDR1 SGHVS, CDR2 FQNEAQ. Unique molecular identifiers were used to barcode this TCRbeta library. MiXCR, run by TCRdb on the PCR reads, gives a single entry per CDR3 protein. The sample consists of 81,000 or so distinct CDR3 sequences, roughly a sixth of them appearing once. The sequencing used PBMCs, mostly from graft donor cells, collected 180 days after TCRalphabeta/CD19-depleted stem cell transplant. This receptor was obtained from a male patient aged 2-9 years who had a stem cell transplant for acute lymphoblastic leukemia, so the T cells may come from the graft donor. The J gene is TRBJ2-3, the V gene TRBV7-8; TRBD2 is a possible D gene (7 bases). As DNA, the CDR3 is TGTGCCAGCAGCCCCCTACTGGGGGGGGCTAAGGGAGATACGCAGTATTTT. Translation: CASSPLLGGAKGDTQYF.